This T cell receptor beta chain was sequenced for a study of cytomegalovirus exposure and HLA in healthy donors. A note on this clone: Its antigen is not known.

Study results and limitations: A previous analysis found most TCR beta V segments productive roughly 87% or roughly 30% of the time. Fewer N-insertions (relative to the roughly 660-donor mean) were reportedly seen in an Asian-associated ancestry cluster in a later analysis.

There are 14 residues in the CDR3. CDR1 is SGHKS, CDR2 YYEKEE, per germline (reference sequence). Trimming removed 0 bases from V and 6 bases from J, with 10 bases in between. Primers for the PCR totalled 60 Vbeta and 13 Jbeta. TCRdb's copy holds only in-frame clones and misses some; the assay was immunoSEQ multiplex PCR. Altogether approximately 90,000 clones are present, 70% to 80% being singletons, with the ten largest covering about 3.8%. This TCR came from a man aged 30 to 39 in good health and CMV-seronegative. Material for sequencing was PBMCs. The chain links TRBV5-5 to TRBJ1-5; no firm D call. The CDR3, as DNA: TGTGCCAGCAGCTTGGATTCAGGAATTCAGCCCCAGCATTTT. Residues: CASSLDSGIQPQHF.